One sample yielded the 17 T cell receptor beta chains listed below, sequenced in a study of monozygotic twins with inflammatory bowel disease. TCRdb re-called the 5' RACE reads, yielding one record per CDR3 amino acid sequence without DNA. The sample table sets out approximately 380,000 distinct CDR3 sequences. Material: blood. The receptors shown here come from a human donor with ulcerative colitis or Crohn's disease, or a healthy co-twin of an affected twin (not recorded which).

CDR3 sequence: CAWSNQETQYF. The genes are TRBV30 and TRBJ2-5. This CDR3 is 11 amino acids long. CDR1 and CDR2 (germline): GTSNPN, SVGIG (reference sequence).

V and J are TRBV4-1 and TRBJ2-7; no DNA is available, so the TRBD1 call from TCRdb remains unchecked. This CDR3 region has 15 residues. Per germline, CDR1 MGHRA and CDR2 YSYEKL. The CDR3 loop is CASSGGSGSFYEQYF.

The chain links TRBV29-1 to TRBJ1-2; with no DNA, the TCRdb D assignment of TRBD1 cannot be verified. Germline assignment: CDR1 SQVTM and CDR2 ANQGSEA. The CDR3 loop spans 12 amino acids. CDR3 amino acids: CSVGVHNYGYTF.

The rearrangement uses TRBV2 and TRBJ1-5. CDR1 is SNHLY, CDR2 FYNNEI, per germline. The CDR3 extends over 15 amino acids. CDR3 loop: CASSENRNSNQPQHF.

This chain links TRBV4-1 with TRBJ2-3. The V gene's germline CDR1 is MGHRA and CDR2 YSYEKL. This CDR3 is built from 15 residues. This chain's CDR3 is CASSPSWTATDTQYF.

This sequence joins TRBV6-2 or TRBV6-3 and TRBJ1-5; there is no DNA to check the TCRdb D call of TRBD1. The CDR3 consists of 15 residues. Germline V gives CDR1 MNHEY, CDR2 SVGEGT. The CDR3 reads CASSFSGTGDQPQHF.

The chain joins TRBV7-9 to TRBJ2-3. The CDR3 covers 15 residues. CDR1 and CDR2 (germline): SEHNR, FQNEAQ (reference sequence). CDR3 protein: CASSLTAYPMDTQYF.

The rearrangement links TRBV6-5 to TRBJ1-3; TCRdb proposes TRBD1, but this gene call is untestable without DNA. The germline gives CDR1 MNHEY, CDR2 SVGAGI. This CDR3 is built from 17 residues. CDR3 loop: CASSYGTGGHSGNTIYF.

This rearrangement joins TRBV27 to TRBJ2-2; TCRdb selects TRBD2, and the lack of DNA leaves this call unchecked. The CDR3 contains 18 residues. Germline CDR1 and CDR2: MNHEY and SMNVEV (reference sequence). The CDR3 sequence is CASSRGGPTSGYTGELFF.

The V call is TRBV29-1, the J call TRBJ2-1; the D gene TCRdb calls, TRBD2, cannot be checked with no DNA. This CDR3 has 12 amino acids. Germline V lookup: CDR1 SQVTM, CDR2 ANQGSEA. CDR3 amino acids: CSVLAGGYEQFF.

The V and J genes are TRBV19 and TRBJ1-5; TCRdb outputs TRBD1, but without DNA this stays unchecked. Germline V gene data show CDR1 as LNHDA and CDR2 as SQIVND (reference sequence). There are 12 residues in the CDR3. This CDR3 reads CASTKQGQPQHF.

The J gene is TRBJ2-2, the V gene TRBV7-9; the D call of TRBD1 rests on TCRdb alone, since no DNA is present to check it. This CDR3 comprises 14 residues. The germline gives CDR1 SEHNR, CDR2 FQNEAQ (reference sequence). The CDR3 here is CASNRGSNTGELFF.

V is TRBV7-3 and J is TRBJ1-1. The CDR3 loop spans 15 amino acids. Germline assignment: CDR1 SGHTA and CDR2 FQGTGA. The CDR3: CASSLTEDLNTEAFF.

CDR3 region: CATTSLVPYNEQFF. The rearrangement joins TRBV6-2 or TRBV6-3 to TRBJ2-1; checking the TCRdb D call of TRBD2 is not possible without DNA. The CDR3 is 14 residues long. Germline-derived CDR1 and CDR2 are MNHEY and SVGEGT.

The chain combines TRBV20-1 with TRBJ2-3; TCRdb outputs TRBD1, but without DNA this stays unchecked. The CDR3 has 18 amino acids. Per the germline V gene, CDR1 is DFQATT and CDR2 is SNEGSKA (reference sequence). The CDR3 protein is CSARVVEGADLRADTQYF.

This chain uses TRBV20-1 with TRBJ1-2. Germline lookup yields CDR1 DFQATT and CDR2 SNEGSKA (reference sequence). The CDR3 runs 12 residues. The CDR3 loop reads CSARDPPYGYTF.

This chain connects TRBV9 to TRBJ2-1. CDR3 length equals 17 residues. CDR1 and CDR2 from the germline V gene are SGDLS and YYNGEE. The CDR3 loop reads CASSVALTGPIYNEQFF.